A single T cell receptor (beta chain) is shown here with its context. What it binds is unknown. Using immunoSEQ multiplex PCR, the repertoire was profiled, and TCRdb retains in-frame clones only, with some absent. The sample has roughly 31,000 clones, roughly 80% seen once. The data belong to a study of STAT3 mutations in large granular lymphocyte leukemia. The study's findings and limits: Every T-LGLL patient had at least one immunodominant TCRbeta clonotype.

The CDR3 runs 17 residues. Germline lookup yields CDR1 MGHDK and CDR2 SYGVNS. The trim removed 1 base at V and 8 bases at J, leaving 11 bases unmatched. Sequenced material: peripheral blood mononuclear cells. This sequence originates from a woman aged 45-60 years with T-cell large granular lymphocyte leukemia. Some clones in this sample may be carry-over from other donors' samples. The rearrangement uses TRBV25-1 and TRBJ2-1, with TRBD2 matching 10 bases. The CDR3 bases are TGTGCCAGCAGTGAATCGGCTAGCGGGAGCAAATATGATGAGCAGTTCTTC. This gives the protein CASSESASGSKYDEQFF.